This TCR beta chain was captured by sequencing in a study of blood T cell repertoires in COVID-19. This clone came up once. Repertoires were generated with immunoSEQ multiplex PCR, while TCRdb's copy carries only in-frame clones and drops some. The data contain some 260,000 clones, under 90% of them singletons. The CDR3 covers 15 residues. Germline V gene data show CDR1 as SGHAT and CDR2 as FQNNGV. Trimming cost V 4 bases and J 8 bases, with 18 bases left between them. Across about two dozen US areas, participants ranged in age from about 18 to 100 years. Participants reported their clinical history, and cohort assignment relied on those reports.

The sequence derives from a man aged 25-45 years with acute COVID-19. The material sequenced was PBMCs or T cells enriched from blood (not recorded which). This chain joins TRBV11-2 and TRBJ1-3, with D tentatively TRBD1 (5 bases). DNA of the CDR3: TGTGCCAGCAGCTCCCGAGTCGGAGGGGAGCACACCATATATTTT. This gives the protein CASSSRVGGEHTIYF.